A single sample gave rise to the 24 T cell receptor beta chains below, sequenced in a study of blood T cell repertoires in COVID-19. Clones were read by immunoSEQ multiplex PCR, and TCRdb kept only the in-frame ones, dropping some. The sample contains approximately 290,000 clones, roughly 84% of which appear only once. The sample taken for sequencing was peripheral blood. The receptors originated from a human donor with COVID-19, enrolled during active disease. The donor label of this sample is uncertain.

The chain links TRBV9 to TRBJ2-1, with TRBD1 matching 7 bases. Germline values: CDR1 SGDLS, CDR2 YYNGEE. V gave up 4 bases and J gave up 2 bases; unmatched junction bases: 9. The length of the CDR3 is 16 residues. CDR3 in amino acids: CASSPRQGDTYNEQFF. CDR3 bases: TGTGCCAGCAGCCCCCGACAGGGAGATACCTACAATGAGCAGTTCTTC.

The chain combines TRBV27 with TRBJ2-7; 9 bases line up with TRBD1. The CDR3 is 15 amino acids. The V and J ends lost 4 bases and 4 bases, in that order; junction bases with no gene match: 8. The germline CDR1 and CDR2 sequences are MNHEY and SMNVEV (reference sequence). CDR3 region: CASSSPGTGLYEQYF. CDR3 DNA: TGTGCCAGCAGTTCCCCCGGGACAGGGTTGTACGAGCAGTACTTC.

The chain is built from TRBV7-9 and TRBJ2-1; the D gene is possibly TRBD2 (5 bases). Germline V gene sequence: CDR1 SEHNR, CDR2 FQNEAQ (reference sequence). CDR3 size: 15 residues. The V and J ends lost 7 bases and 5 bases respectively, with 18 bases between them. CDR3 bases: TGTGCCAGCACCCCGGCGGTGGGGAGTGACAATGAGCAGTTCTTC. Its translation: CASTPAVGSDNEQFF.

The rearrangement joins TRBV6-5 to TRBJ2-5, with a tentative D call TRBD2 (6 bases). The germline gives CDR1 MNHEY, CDR2 SVGAGI. V lost 6 bases to trimming and J lost 2 bases, with 13 bases between them. The CDR3 runs to 14 residues. The CDR3 region is CASSLTRLQETQYF. CDR3 nucleotide sequence: TGTGCCAGCAGCCTGACTAGATTACAAGAGACCCAGTACTTC.

V gene TRBV5-1 combines with J gene TRBJ2-1, with 10 nucleotides matching TRBD2. Germline V CDR1 and CDR2: SGHRS, YFSETQ. Unmatched junction bases numbered 5, after V lost 4 bases and J lost 4 bases. CDR3 length: 15 residues. The CDR3 protein is CASSITSGIYNEQFF. In DNA form, the CDR3 reads TGCGCCAGCAGCATCACTAGCGGGATATACAATGAGCAGTTCTTC.

This clone was recorded once. The V and J genes are TRBV19 and TRBJ1-5, with D possibly being TRBD1 (5 bases). Germline V lookup: CDR1 LNHDA, CDR2 SQIVND (reference sequence). The CDR3 loop spans 13 amino acids. Trimming removed 6 bases at V and 4 bases at J, with 10 bases between. The CDR3 sequence is CASRPRENQPQHF. DNA of the CDR3: TGTGCCAGTAGGCCCAGGGAAAATCAGCCCCAGCATTTT.

This chain uses TRBV2 with TRBJ1-5; TRBD1 aligns across 7 bases. Germline V lookup: CDR1 SNHLY, CDR2 FYNNEI. J was trimmed by 0 bases and V by 6 bases; bases with no gene match: 2. This CDR3 is built from 14 residues. CDR3 region: CASSRDSSNQPQHF. CDR3 nucleotides: TGTGCCAGCAGCCGGGACAGTAGCAATCAGCCCCAGCATTTT. Complete variable domain (other parts from reference TRBV2 and TRBJ1-5): EPEVTQTPSHQVTQMGQEVILRCVPISNHLYFYWYRQILGQKVEFLVSFYNNEISEKSEIFDDQFSVERPDGSNFTLKIRSTKLEDSAMYFCASSRDSSNQPQHFGDGTRLSIL.

The V gene is TRBV18, the J gene TRBJ1-5, with a weak D call TRBD1 (6 bases). The V gene's germline CDR1 is KGHSH and CDR2 LQKENI. V lost 1 base and J 2 bases, leaving 6 bases between the germline ends. The CDR3 runs to 14 residues. The CDR3 sequence is CASSPRQGNQPQHF. CDR3 nucleotide sequence: TGTGCCAGCTCACCACGACAGGGCAATCAGCCCCAGCATTTT.

The chain has TRBV29-1 and TRBJ2-1; TRBD2 is a possible D gene (6 bases). CDR1 SQVTM and CDR2 ANQGSEA come from the germline V gene. The V and J ends lost 4 bases and 3 bases respectively, with 13 bases between them. This CDR3 is 14 amino acids long. The CDR3 DNA reads TGCAGCGTTGGTCGGACTACCAGCTACAATGAGCAGTTCTTC. As protein: CSVGRTTSYNEQFF.

The chain links TRBV28 to TRBJ2-3; 8 positions match TRBD2. This CDR3 comprises 14 residues. V trimming: 5 bases; J trimming: 2 bases; junction bases outside the gene matches: 3. In germline, CDR1 is MDHEN, CDR2 SYDVKM. The CDR3 loop reads CASSRGGLTDTQYF. The CDR3 coding sequence is TGTGCCAGCAGTCGGGGGGGGCTCACAGATACGCAGTATTTT.

The V call is TRBV29-1, the J call TRBJ1-1; D possibly corresponds to TRBD1 (6 bases). V was clipped by 7 bases and J by 3 bases, with 12 bases between them. The CDR3 is 12 residues long. Per the germline V gene, CDR1 is SQVTM and CDR2 is ANQGSEA. CDR3 DNA sequence: TGCAGCGCGATGGACAGAGACACTGAAGCTTTCTTT. Encoded protein: CSAMDRDTEAFF. The whole variable domain, filled in from reference TRBV29-1 and TRBJ1-1, reads SAVISQKPSRDICQRGTSLTIQCQVDSQVTMMFWYRQQPGQSLTLIATANQGSEATYESGFVIDKFPISRPNLTFSTLTVSNMSPEDSSIYLCSAMDRDTEAFFGQGTRLTVV.

The V gene is TRBV19, the J gene TRBJ2-1; the match to TRBD2 covers 7 bases. J was trimmed by 15 bases and V by 2 bases; bases with no gene match: 10. CDR1 is LNHDA and CDR2 is SQIVND in the germline V gene (reference sequence). The length of the CDR3 is 13 residues. The DNA for the CDR3 is TGTGCCAGTAGTATAATCCAGGGAGGGCCAGGGTTCTTC. It encodes CASSIIQGGPGFF.

This clone was detected once. The CDR3 spells CASSRRDRDPEAFF. The CDR3 nucleotides read TGTGCCAGTAGTCGCCGGGACAGGGACCCTGAAGCTTTCTTT. V is TRBV19 and J is TRBJ1-1, with 9 bases aligning to TRBD1. This CDR3 has 14 amino acids. The J segment lost 6 bases and the V segment lost 5 bases, leaving 7 bases of the junction unmatched. Germline loops: CDR1 LNHDA, CDR2 SQIVND (reference sequence).

The chain combines TRBV6-5 with TRBJ1-2, with D tentatively TRBD1 (5 bases). V was clipped by 6 bases and J by 6 bases, with 20 bases between them. Germline CDR1 is MNHEY and CDR2 is SVGAGI. The CDR3 sequence is 15 residues long. CDR3 sequence: CASSTVIGGEDGYTF. As DNA, the CDR3 is TGTGCCAGCAGCACCGTAATCGGGGGGGAGGATGGCTACACCTTC.

The chain has TRBV11-2 and TRBJ2-1, with D perhaps matching TRBD1 (6 bases). The CDR3 has 15 residues. Trimming shortened V by 6 bases and J by 4 bases, and 16 bases separated the two germline ends. Germline CDR1 SGHAT, CDR2 FQNNGV. The CDR3 DNA sequence: TGTGCCAGCAGTGGGGGCAGCCACCCGTACAATGAGCAGTTCTTC. It encodes CASSGGSHPYNEQFF.

This clone turned up a few times. This chain uses TRBV16 with TRBJ1-2; D call uncertain. Germline V gene sequence: CDR1 KGHSY, CDR2 FQNENV. V was shortened by 1 base and J by 7 bases, with 16 bases between the two germline ends. This CDR3 spans 15 amino acids. CDR3 loop: CASSQFASREGGYTF. The DNA for the CDR3 is TGTGCCAGCAGCCAATTTGCCAGCCGGGAGGGTGGCTACACCTTC.

The genes are TRBV6-5 and TRBJ1-1; D not resolved. The germline CDR1 and CDR2 sequences are MNHEY and SVGAGI. This CDR3 contains 13 residues. Trimming stripped 2 bases from V and 0 bases from J, with 4 bases between. The CDR3 DNA sequence: TGTGCCAGCAGTTACCATCTGAACACTGAAGCTTTCTTT. This sequence encodes CASSYHLNTEAFF.

The V call is TRBV3-1 (or the pseudogene TRBV3-2), the J call TRBJ1-3, with a possible D match to TRBD1 (5 bases). The germline CDR1 and CDR2 sequences are LGHDT and YNNKEL (reference sequence). This CDR3 has 14 residues. Trimming took 1 base from V and 2 from J, leaving 6 bases between them. CDR3 nucleotide sequence: TGTGCCAGCAGCCAAGGCAGGGCTGGAAACACCATATATTTT. As protein: CASSQGRAGNTIYF.

This clone has more than one count but fewer than ten. The rearrangement links TRBV15 to TRBJ1-5; 11 positions match TRBD1. The CDR3 runs 15 residues. CDR1 is LNHNV and CDR2 is YYDKDF in the germline V gene (reference sequence). V lost 9 bases and J lost 1; bases outside the gene matches: 5. The CDR3 nucleotides are TGTGCCACAACCGGGACAGGGGGGAGCAATCAGCCCCAGCATTTT. Translating gives CATTGTGGSNQPQHF.

With respect to this clone: Germline is not matched at one junction end, which may reflect a read error. The CDR3 nucleotides read TGTGCTAGCAGCTTAGGCCAGAACACAGATACGCAGTATTTT. Its protein product is CASSLGQNTDTQYF. This chain joins TRBV7-7 and TRBJ2-3; D not certain. The CDR3 consists of 14 residues. Germline-derived CDR1 and CDR2 are SSHAT and FNYEAQ (reference sequence).

The chain uses TRBV25-1 and TRBJ2-5; 7 positions agree with TRBD2. CDR1 and CDR2 (germline): MGHDK, SYGVNS. The CDR3 is made up of 16 amino acids. V lost 6 bases and J lost 2; bases outside the gene matches: 12. CDR3 in amino acids: CASSALWGGEQETQYF. The DNA of the CDR3 is TGTGCCAGCAGCGCACTTTGGGGGGGGGAACAAGAGACCCAGTACTTC.

This clone was observed once. A junction end diverges from the germline sequence, so it may reflect a read error. The chain combines TRBV7-7 with TRBJ2-1, with 10 nucleotides matching TRBD2. Germline assignment: CDR1 SSHAT and CDR2 FNYEAQ (reference sequence). CDR3 length equals 15 residues. CDR3 sequence reads: CASSQSSGSYNEQFF. In nucleotides, the CDR3 is TGTGCTAGCAGTCAATCTAGCGGGAGCTACAATGAGCAGTTCTTC.

This clone was recorded only once. The chain combines TRBV18 with TRBJ2-5; a weak D match, TRBD1 (5 bases). The V end was cut by 6 bases, the J end by 4 bases, with 15 bases between. Germline lookup yields CDR1 KGHSH and CDR2 LQKENI. This CDR3 region has 14 residues. CDR3 DNA sequence: TGTGCCAGCTCGAAATCAGGGCAGGGAGAGACCCAGTACTTC. Translation: CASSKSGQGETQYF. Full variable domain (rest looked up from reference TRBV18 and TRBJ2-5): NAGVMQNPRHLVRRRGQEARLRCSPMKGHSHVYWYRQLPEEGLKFMVYLQKENIIDESGMPKERFSAEFPKEGPSILRIQQVVRGDSAAYFCASSKSGQGETQYFGPGTRLLVL.

The chain recombines TRBV19 with TRBJ2-7; 8 bases line up with TRBD2. The ends lost 3 bases at V and 6 bases at J; junction bases unmatched: 19. Germline V gene lookup returns CDR1 LNHDA and CDR2 SQIVND (reference sequence). The CDR3 is 18 amino acids. The CDR3 protein is CASSMRREASKGVREQYF. The CDR3 nucleotides are TGTGCCAGTAGTATGAGGCGGGAGGCCTCCAAGGGGGTACGCGAGCAGTACTTC. Full variable domain (remainder filled in from reference TRBV19 and TRBJ2-7): DGGITQSPKYLFRKEGQNVTLSCEQNLNHDAMYWYRQDPGQGLRLIYYSQIVNDFQKGDIAEGYSVSREKKESFPLTVTSAQKNPTAFYLCASSMRREASKGVREQYFGPGTRLTVT.